This T cell receptor beta chain was identified in a study of CXCR3-negative and CXCR3-positive naive CD8 T cells. General study points: TRB CDR3s were more hydrophobic in CXCR3-positive than in CXCR3-negative naive cells.

CDR1 is SNHLY and CDR2 is FYNNEI in the germline V gene. CDR3 length: 12 residues. A remark on this clonotype: The antigen is undetermined.

The TRB cDNA libraries were prepared by 5' RACE with UMI labels. One entry per CDR3 protein, without DNA, is what TCRdb gives after re-calling the 5' RACE reads. The listing records roughly 100,000 distinct CDR3 sequences. The chain recombines TRBV2 with TRBJ1-2; TCRdb's assignment of TRBD1 cannot be checked, as there is no DNA. The sequence was obtained from a human donor in good health. Some clones in this sample may be carry-over from other donors' samples. Material: naive CXCR3+ CD8+ T cells from blood. Indicated subset: CD45RO-CCR7+CD27+CD95- naive CD8+ T cells expressing CXCR3 (TNR3+). The CDR3 protein is CARTGEDYGYTF.